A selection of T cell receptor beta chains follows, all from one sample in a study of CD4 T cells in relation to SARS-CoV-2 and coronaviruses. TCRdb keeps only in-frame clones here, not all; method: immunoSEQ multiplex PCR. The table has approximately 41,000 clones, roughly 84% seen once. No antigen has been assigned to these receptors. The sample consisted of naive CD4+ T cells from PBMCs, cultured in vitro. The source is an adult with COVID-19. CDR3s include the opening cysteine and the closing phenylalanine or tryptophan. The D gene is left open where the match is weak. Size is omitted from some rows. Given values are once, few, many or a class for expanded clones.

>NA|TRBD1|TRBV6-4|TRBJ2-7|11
CPVGQGYEQYF
TGTCCCGTAGGACAGGGGTACGAGCAGTACTTC
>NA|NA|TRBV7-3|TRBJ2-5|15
CASSLTLSGDETQYF
TGTGCCAGCAGCTTAACCCTGAGTGGGGATGAGACCCAGTACTTC
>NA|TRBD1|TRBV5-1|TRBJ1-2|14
CASSFGTGDGGYTF
TGCGCCAGCAGCTTTGGGACAGGGGATGGCGGCTACACCTTC
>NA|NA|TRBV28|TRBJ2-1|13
CASIRQGLNEQFF
TGTGCCAGCATTCGGCAGGGCCTGAATGAGCAGTTCTTC
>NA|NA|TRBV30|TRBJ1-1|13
CAWSVRSPGRAFF
TGTGCCTGGAGTGTAAGATCGCCAGGGAGAGCTTTCTTT
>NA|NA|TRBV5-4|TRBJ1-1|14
CASSLGLENTEAFF
TGTGCCAGCAGCTTGGGGTTAGAGAACACTGAAGCTTTCTTT
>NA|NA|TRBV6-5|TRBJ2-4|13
CASPGTLRFIQYF
TGTGCCAGCCCAGGGACATTGCGTTTTATTCAGTACTTC
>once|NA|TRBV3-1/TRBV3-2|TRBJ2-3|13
CASSRVGTDTQYF
TGTGCCAGCAGCCGCGTTGGCACAGATACGCAGTATTTT
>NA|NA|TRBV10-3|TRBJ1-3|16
CAAREALSSYGNTIYF
TGTGCCGCCCGGGAGGCCCTCTCCTCCTATGGAAACACCATATATTTT
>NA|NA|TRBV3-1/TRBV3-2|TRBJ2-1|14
CASSQAGAYNEQFF
TGTGCCAGCAGCCAAGCCGGGGCCTACAATGAGCAGTTCTTC
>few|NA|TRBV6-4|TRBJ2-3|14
CASSDRGTTDTQYF
TGTGCCAGCAGTGACAGGGGAACCACAGATACGCAGTATTTT
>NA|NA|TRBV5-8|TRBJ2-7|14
CASSLAGMNYEQYF
TGTGCCAGCAGCTTGGCGGGGATGAACTACGAGCAGTACTTC
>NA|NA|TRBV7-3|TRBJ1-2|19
CASSLEEGQRVLLIYGYTF
TGTGCCAGCAGCTTAGAGGAGGGGCAACGGGTGCTACTGATCTATGGCTACACCTTC
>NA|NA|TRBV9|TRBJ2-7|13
CASIGRDFYEQYF
TGTGCCAGCATTGGGCGGGATTTCTACGAGCAGTACTTC
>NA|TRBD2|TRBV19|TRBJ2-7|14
CASRTSGSSYEQYF
TGTGCCAGTAGGACTAGCGGGAGCTCCTACGAGCAGTACTTC
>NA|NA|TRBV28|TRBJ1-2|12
CASSSTGYGYTF
TGTGCCAGCAGTTCGACAGGCTATGGCTACACCTTC
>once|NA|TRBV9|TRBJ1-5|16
CASSGPENYSNQPQHF
TGTGCCAGCAGCGGCCCAGAAAACTATAGCAATCAGCCCCAGCATTTT
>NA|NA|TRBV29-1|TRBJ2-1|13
CSVEGSGYNEQFF
TGCAGCGTTGAAGGTAGCGGTTACAATGAGCAGTTCTTC
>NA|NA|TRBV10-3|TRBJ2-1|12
CAISPTRHEQFF
TGTGCCATCAGTCCTACTAGGCATGAGCAGTTCTTC
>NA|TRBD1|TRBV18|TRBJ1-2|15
CASSEQGSGNYGYTF
TGTGCCAGCTCAGAACAGGGGAGCGGCAACTATGGCTACACCTTC
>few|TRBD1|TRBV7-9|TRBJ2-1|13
CASSSSTGVEQFF
TGTGCCAGCAGCTCTTCGACAGGGGTTGAGCAGTTCTTC
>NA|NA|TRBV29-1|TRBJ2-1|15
CSVEVPGPTYNEQFF
TGCAGCGTTGAAGTGCCAGGCCCCACCTACAATGAGCAGTTCTTC
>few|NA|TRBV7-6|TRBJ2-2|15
CASSLGGSLTGELFF
TGTGCCAGCAGCTTAGGCGGAAGCTTAACCGGGGAGCTGTTTTTT
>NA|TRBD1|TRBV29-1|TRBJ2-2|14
CSVAPGGATGELFF
TGCAGCGTGGCACCAGGGGGCGCAACCGGGGAGCTGTTTTTT
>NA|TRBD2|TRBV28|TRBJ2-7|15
CASSLPTSGGYEQYF
TGTGCCAGCAGTCTACCAACTAGCGGGGGCTACGAGCAGTACTTC
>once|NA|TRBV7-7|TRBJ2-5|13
CASSLDRQETQYF
TGTGCTAGCAGCTTAGACAGGCAAGAGACCCAGTACTTC
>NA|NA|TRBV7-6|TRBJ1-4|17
CASSLVNMGPDSEKLFF
TGTGCCAGCAGCTTAGTAAATATGGGGCCGGACAGCGAAAAACTGTTTTTT
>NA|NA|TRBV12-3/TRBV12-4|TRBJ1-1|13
CASSQGRWTEAFF
TGTGCCAGCAGCCAGGGGAGATGGACTGAAGCTTTCTTT
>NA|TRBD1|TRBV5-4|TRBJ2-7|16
CASSLDSGTGSYEQYF
TGTGCCAGCAGCTTGGACAGTGGGACAGGGTCCTACGAGCAGTACTTC
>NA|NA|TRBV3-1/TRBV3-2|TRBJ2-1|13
CASSQDATGKQFF
TGTGCCAGCAGCCAAGATGCCACGGGGAAGCAGTTCTTC
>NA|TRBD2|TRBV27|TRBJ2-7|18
CASSSTAGIAGGPNEQYF
TGTGCCAGCAGTTCAACAGCCGGGATAGCGGGAGGGCCGAACGAGCAGTACTTC
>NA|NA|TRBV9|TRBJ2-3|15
CASSARQAITDTQYF
TGTGCCAGCAGCGCACGACAGGCTATCACAGATACGCAGTATTTT
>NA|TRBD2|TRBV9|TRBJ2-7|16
CASSVGLAGGAYEQYF
TGTGCCAGCAGCGTAGGACTAGCGGGAGGGGCCTACGAGCAGTACTTC
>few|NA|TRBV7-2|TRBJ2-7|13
CASRPQISYEQYF
TGTGCCAGCAGGCCTCAAATATCCTACGAGCAGTACTTC
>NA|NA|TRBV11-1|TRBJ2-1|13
CASSSESLGEQFF
TGTGCCAGCAGCTCCGAGTCCTTAGGTGAGCAGTTCTTC
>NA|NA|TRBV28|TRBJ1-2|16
CASSLWRSPLLYGYTF
TGTGCCAGCAGTTTATGGAGGAGCCCGCTTCTCTATGGCTACACCTTC
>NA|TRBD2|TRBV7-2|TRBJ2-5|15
CASSPRLAGAETQYF
TGTGCCAGCAGCCCCCGACTAGCGGGAGCAGAGACCCAGTACTTC